This T cell receptor beta chain was captured in a study of CD8 T cells in ankylosing spondylitis. Findings and limits, study-wide: Ankylosing spondylitis blood seemed to carry a telltale TCR beta motif made of under 10 highly homologous variants. Peripheral blood samples showed relatively rare disease-linked clones, and these clones were CD8+.

TCR beta libraries were made by quantitative 5'-RACE with molecular barcodes. Each CDR3 protein is one row after TCRdb ran MiXCR on the 5' RACE reads. The sample has 750,000 to 850,000 distinct CDR3 sequences, approximately 12% seen once. Germline V gives CDR1 DFQATT, CDR2 SNEGSKA (reference sequence). CDR3 size: 14 residues. V was shortened by 4 bases and J by 2 bases, with 15 bases between the two germline ends. This clonotype was seen a handful of times. No antigen is known for it. This sequence joins TRBV20-1 and TRBJ2-7, with a tentative D call TRBD2 (6 bases). The receptor comes from a male donor with ankylosing spondylitis. Sequencing was performed on blood, either unsorted or a sorted T cell fraction (not recorded which). CDR3 loop: CSATPQPGAYEQYF. The CDR3 DNA reads TGCAGTGCTACCCCTCAGCCGGGAGCCTACGAGCAGTACTTC.